This is a list of T cell receptor beta chains from one sample in a study of cytomegalovirus exposure and HLA in healthy donors. Assay used: immunoSEQ multiplex PCR; TCRdb lists only in-frame clones, some missing. The sample lists around 90,000 clones, roughly 80% occurring once. The sample was PBMCs. Receptor source: a woman aged 18-29 years in good health and CMV-seropositive. Both conserved end residues are part of each CDR3. D genes are given only for firm matches. Not all rows give a size; the values are once, few, many and, for expanded clones, a class.

j_call d_call clone_size v_call cdr3_nt cdr3_aa
TRBJ2-5 . . TRBV18 TGTGCCAGCTCACTAAACTCCCCCCGTGGTCAAGAGACCCAGTACTTC CASSLNSPRGQETQYF
TRBJ2-2 . . TRBV7-2 TGTGCCAGCAGCTTAGGCAGGGCTAACACCGGGGAGCTGTTTTTT CASSLGRANTGELFF
TRBJ2-1 . . TRBV19 TGTGCCAGTAGTATACGGTCGTTGTCTCTTACCAATGAGCAGTTCTTC CASSIRSLSLTNEQFF
TRBJ1-1 . . TRBV28 TGTGCCAGCAGAAGACTCACTGAAGCTTTCTTT CASRRLTEAFF
TRBJ2-2 TRBD1 . TRBV2 TGTGCCAGCAGTGATGCGGGACAGGGGGCACGCTGGGGGGAGCTGTTTTTT CASSDAGQGARWGELFF
TRBJ1-1 TRBD1 . TRBV5-1 TGCGCCAGCCGGCAGGGGGCGAGGAACACTGGGGCTTTCTTT CASRQGARNTGAFF
TRBJ1-2 TRBD1 once TRBV6-6 TGTGCCAGCAGTTACAGCGGGACAGGGGACTACTATGGCTACACCTTC CASSYSGTGDYYGYTF
TRBJ2-2 TRBD1 . TRBV30 TGTGCCTGGAGTGTACACAGGGGCACCGGGGAGCTGTTTTTT CAWSVHRGTGELFF
TRBJ2-2 . . TRBV4-1 TGCGCCAGCAGCCATCCCTCAGGGGTCTTTAACACCGGGGAGCTGTTTTTT CASSHPSGVFNTGELFF
TRBJ2-1 . . TRBV13 TGTGCCAGCAGCTTAAGCGGTCAGCTCAATGAGCAGTTCTTC CASSLSGQLNEQFF
TRBJ2-7 . . TRBV4-3 TGCGCCAGCAGCCAAGAGGGGGGCTCCTACGAGCAGTACTTC CASSQEGGSYEQYF
TRBJ1-2 . few TRBV2 TGTGCCAGCAGTGGAGGGGTACAGGGCTATGGCTACACCTTC CASSGGVQGYGYTF
TRBJ2-7 TRBD2 . TRBV10-3 TGTGCCATCAGTGAGTCGGGGCAGCGGGGGGCCACCTACGAGCAGTACTTC CAISESGQRGATYEQYF
TRBJ2-2 . . TRBV30 TGTGCCTGGAGTGCAGGGCCCGGGGAGCTGTTTTTT CAWSAGPGELFF
TRBJ2-3 . . TRBV18 TGTGCCAGCTCAGCCACGAGTGGAGGTGCTAGCACAGATACGCAGTATTTT CASSATSGGASTDTQYF
TRBJ2-2 TRBD2 once TRBV4-1 TGCGCCAGCAGCCAAGAGGGGGTAGCGGGGGGGCAGGACACCGGGGAGCTGTTTTTT CASSQEGVAGGQDTGELFF
TRBJ2-3 TRBD1 . TRBV5-6 TGTGCCAGCAGCCAAAGGTTAGGGGGCCACGATACGCAGTATTTT CASSQRLGGHDTQYF
TRBJ1-1 . . TRBV5-5 TGTGCCAGCACCCCGGACAGCGAACTTGGAGCTTTCTTT CASTPDSELGAFF
TRBJ1-2 TRBD1 few TRBV28 TGTGCCAGCAGGGACAGGGCTCACTATGGCTACACCTTC CASRDRAHYGYTF
TRBJ2-7 . many TRBV6-5 TGTGCCAGCAGTTCCCAGGGCCTCGAGCAGTACTTC CASSSQGLEQYF
TRBJ2-3 . . TRBV5-1 TGCGCCAGCAGCTTATTGGGTCTAGGGGCAACCCCACTTCCAGATACGCAGTATTTT CASSLLGLGATPLPDTQYF
TRBJ2-3 . . TRBV30 TGTGCCTGTAACACAGAGTCAAGCACAGATACGCAGTATTTT CACNTESSTDTQYF
TRBJ1-6 . few TRBV9 TGTGCCAGCAGCGTAGCAGCGCAGGGCTCACCCCTCCACTTT CASSVAAQGSPLHF
TRBJ2-3 . . TRBV29-1 TGCAGCGTTGTTGGCGGTTCCACAGATACGCAGTATTTT CSVVGGSTDTQYF
TRBJ1-4 . once TRBV28 TGTGCCAGCAGCTATATAGAGGGGGTCGGTAATGAAAAACTGTTTTTT CASSYIEGVGNEKLFF
TRBJ1-4 . . TRBV5-1 TGCGCCAGCAGCTCGCAGGGATGGGCTAATGAAAAACTGTTTTTT CASSSQGWANEKLFF
TRBJ1-4 . once TRBV15 TGTGCCACCAGCAGAGAGAAGGGGGAAAAACTGTTTTTT CATSREKGEKLFF
TRBJ2-7 TRBD1 . TRBV2 TGTGCCAGCATTCCACAGGGGTACGAGCAGTACTTC CASIPQGYEQYF
TRBJ1-6 . . TRBV7-3 TGTGCCAGCAGCTTATATAGGGGTAATTCACCCCTCCACTTT CASSLYRGNSPLHF
TRBJ1-1 . once TRBV7-8 TGTGCCAGCAGCTTAGTTTCGGTTAGCGCTGAAGCTTTCTTT CASSLVSVSAEAFF
TRBJ1-4 . . TRBV4-1 TGCGCCAGCAGCTACCGAGACAGCAATGAAAAACTGTTTTTT CASSYRDSNEKLFF
TRBJ2-7 . . TRBV6-6 TGTGCCAGCCTAGGTAACCGCTACGAGCAGTACTTC CASLGNRYEQYF
TRBJ2-7 TRBD1 . TRBV6-5 TGTGCCAGCAGTTACTCAGGGGGCGGAAGCTCCTACGAGCAGTACTTC CASSYSGGGSSYEQYF
TRBJ2-2 . . TRBV27 TGTGCCAGCAGACAGCCCACCGGGGAGCTGTTTTTT CASRQPTGELFF
TRBJ2-1 . once TRBV10-3 TGTGCCATCAAAACGAGAGAGGGCAATGAGCAGTTCTTC CAIKTREGNEQFF
TRBJ2-5 . . TRBV7-7 TGTGCCAGCAGCTTAGCGGGGGCTTCCCAAGAGACCCAGTACTTC CASSLAGASQETQYF
TRBJ2-7 TRBD1 . TRBV6-6 TGTGCCAGCAGTCCGGACAGGGGGCGCGTTTACGAGCAGTACTTC CASSPDRGRVYEQYF
TRBJ1-6 . few TRBV11-3 TGTGCCAGCAGCTCCTCCCCTCCCCTCCACTTT CASSSSPPLHF
TRBJ2-5 TRBD2 . TRBV9 TGTGCCAGCAGCGTAGATCAAGCGGGGGGGCGGGAGACCCAGTACTTC CASSVDQAGGRETQYF
TRBJ2-3 TRBD2 . TRBV30 TGTGCCTGGAGACGCGGGGGGGCCGATACGCAGTATTTT CAWRRGGADTQYF
TRBJ2-3 . . TRBV7-2 TGTGCCAGCAGCTTAGTGGCCACCCACACAGATACGCAGTATTTT CASSLVATHTDTQYF
TRBJ1-1 TRBD1 . TRBV6-1 TGTGCCAGTACTACAGGGGTAAACACTGAAGCTTTCTTT CASTTGVNTEAFF
TRBJ2-5 . . TRBV19 TGTGCCAGTAGTTATACAGGAATGAGAGAGCAGGAGACCCAGTACTTC CASSYTGMREQETQYF
TRBJ2-7 . once TRBV28 TGTGCCAGCAGTTTGCCAGTAACCTACGAGCAGTACTTC CASSLPVTYEQYF
TRBJ1-1 . . TRBV5-8 TGTGCCAGCAGCTTGGTGGCGGCGAACACTGAAGCTTTCTTT CASSLVAANTEAFF
TRBJ1-1 . . TRBV6-1 TGTGCCAGCAGTGAACCCGGCCTCGGACTAAACACTGAAGCTTTCTTT CASSEPGLGLNTEAFF
TRBJ1-5 TRBD1 . TRBV19 TGTGCCAGTAGAGACAGGGGAGAGGACATCTATAGCAATCAGCCCCAGCATTTT CASRDRGEDIYSNQPQHF
TRBJ1-3 . once TRBV10-3 TGTGCCATCAGTGGTTCAAAGGGGGACGGAAACACCATATATTTT CAISGSKGDGNTIYF
TRBJ2-7 TRBD1 once TRBV11-2 TGTGCCAGCAGCTTAGGTCCGGGACAGAACTACGAGCAGTACTTC CASSLGPGQNYEQYF
TRBJ2-1 TRBD2 . TRBV7-2 TGTGCCAGCAGCTTAGAAGGGACTAGCTTTATTCGTGAGCAGTTCTTC CASSLEGTSFIREQFF
TRBJ2-1 . . TRBV2 TGTGCCAGCAGTCTCCACAATGAGCAGTTCTTC CASSLHNEQFF
TRBJ1-2 TRBD1 . TRBV10-3 TGTGCCATCAGTGAGTCGGGACAGGGGGCTGGTGGCTACACCTTC CAISESGQGAGGYTF
TRBJ1-5 . . TRBV4-1 TGCGCCAGCAGCCAACTTTGGGGAGGGAGCAATCAGCCCCAGCATTTT CASSQLWGGSNQPQHF
TRBJ2-5 . . TRBV4-1 TGCGCCAGCAGCCAAGATCGGAGGGGCGCATGGCAGACCCAGTACTTC CASSQDRRGAWQTQYF
TRBJ2-1 TRBD2 once TRBV27 TGTGCCAGCACCGTAATTGGCGGGGGGCTGAACAATGAGCAGTTCTTC CASTVIGGGLNNEQFF
TRBJ2-3 . . TRBV6-1 TGTGCCAGCAGTGAAGCGTCCCGGCGGCGTACGCAGTATTTT CASSEASRRRTQYF
TRBJ1-2 TRBD1 . TRBV4-3 TGCGCCAGCAGCCCTTATCCGGGACAGGGGGTTTTTGGCTACACCTTC CASSPYPGQGVFGYTF
TRBJ2-7 TRBD1 . TRBV28 TGTGCCAGCAGCGCGCCGGGACAGGGAACCTACGAGCAGTACTTC CASSAPGQGTYEQYF